These 25 T cell receptor beta chains share one sample of origin, sequenced in a study of blood T cell repertoires in COVID-19. Some clones are missing from TCRdb's copy, which holds only in-frame ones; the method was immunoSEQ multiplex PCR. The table records approximately 70,000 clones, 85% to 90% of them present only once. The sample taken for sequencing was peripheral blood. These TCRs come from a man between 65 and 80 years old with active or convalescent COVID-19.

This chain links TRBV7-2 with TRBJ1-6; D might be TRBD1 (6 bases). CDR1 and CDR2 (germline): SGHTA, FQGNSA. This CDR3 spans 14 amino acids. Deletions cut 1 base from V and 5 bases from J, with 6 bases between. This chain's CDR3 is CASSLGTDNSPLHF. CDR3 sequence (DNA): TGTGCCAGCAGCTTAGGGACAGATAATTCACCCCTCCACTTT.

This chain joins TRBV6-5 and TRBJ2-3; 7 bases match TRBD2. Germline CDR1 reads MNHEY; CDR2 reads SVGAGI. The CDR3 is made up of 16 amino acids. V was clipped by 4 bases and J by 6 bases; unmatched bases: 13. CDR3 amino acids: CASSLQGGSLPDTQYF. Written as DNA, the CDR3 is TGTGCCAGCAGTTTGCAGGGCGGGAGCCTCCCGGATACGCAGTATTTT.

The chain combines TRBV5-1 with TRBJ1-3; D might be TRBD1 (5 bases). This CDR3 has 15 residues. V shed 0 bases and J shed 5 bases, with 12 bases lying between them. The V gene's germline CDR1 is SGHRS and CDR2 YFSETQ. DNA of the CDR3: TGCGCCAGCAGCTTGGCCGGGGGGAACCGAAACACCATATATTTT. Translated, it gives CASSLAGGNRNTIYF.

The CDR3 region is CASSVSSGKDEQFF. CDR3 nucleotides: TGTGCCAGTAGTGTATCTAGCGGGAAGGATGAGCAGTTCTTC. This rearrangement joins TRBV19 to TRBJ2-1, with TRBD2 matching 9 bases. CDR1 and CDR2 (germline): LNHDA, SQIVND (reference sequence). The V and J ends lost 5 bases and 8 bases, in that order; junction bases with no gene match: 7. The CDR3 has 14 residues.

The chain's CDR3 is CASSSAGTKNTEAFF. CDR3 in DNA: TGTGCCAGCAGCTCCGCCGGGACAAAAAACACTGAAGCTTTCTTT. This rearrangement joins TRBV7-8 to TRBJ1-1, with D possibly being TRBD1 (6 bases). V was cut by 4 bases and J by 2 bases, with 14 bases left in between. This CDR3 has 15 amino acids. Germline-derived CDR1 and CDR2 are SGHVS and FQNEAQ. Full variable domain (remainder filled in from reference TRBV7-8 and TRBJ1-1): GAGVSQSPRYKVAKRGQDVALRCDPISGHVSLFWYQQALGQGPEFLTYFQNEAQLDKSGLPSDRFFAERPEGSVSTLKIQRTQQEDSAVYLCASSSAGTKNTEAFFGQGTRLTVV.

The V and J genes are TRBV7-2 and TRBJ2-7; 7 bases align to TRBD2. The CDR3 sequence is 14 residues long. Trimming at V came to 5 bases and at J to 2 bases, leaving 6 bases not matched to a gene. The germline CDR1 and CDR2 sequences are SGHTA and FQGNSA. The CDR3 protein is CASSTSSGPYEQYF. The CDR3 DNA reads TGTGCCAGCAGCACCTCTAGCGGACCCTACGAGCAGTACTTC.

The rearrangement links TRBV3-1 (or the pseudogene TRBV3-2) to TRBJ1-6; 8 nucleotides align to TRBD1. Germline trimming cut 4 bases from V and 7 bases from J; bases unmatched to any gene: 3. Per germline, CDR1 LGHDT and CDR2 YNNKEL (reference sequence). The CDR3 spans 14 residues. DNA for the CDR3: TGTGCCAGCAGCCCAGGGGGCGAGAATTCACCCCTCCACTTT. This sequence encodes CASSPGGENSPLHF.

The chain uses TRBV7-2 and TRBJ2-2; 10 bases match TRBD2. CDR3 length: 20 amino acids. Per the germline V gene, CDR1 is SGHTA and CDR2 is FQGNSA. Trimming at V came to 0 bases and at J to 6 bases, leaving 16 bases not matched to a gene. The CDR3 DNA sequence: TGTGCCAGCAGCTTAGCGTCTTACTGGTCTAGCGGGAGTCACGCCGGGGAGCTGTTTTTT. Its protein product is CASSLASYWSSGSHAGELFF.

This clone was detected once. The rearrangement uses TRBV5-1 and TRBJ1-1; tentative D call: TRBD1 (5 bases). Germline CDR1 and CDR2: SGHRS and YFSETQ. Trimming removed 2 bases from V and 4 bases from J, with 6 bases in between. The CDR3 totals 12 residues. DNA of the CDR3: TGCGCCAGCAGCTTTGGGGCCACTGAAGCTTTCTTT. Its protein is CASSFGATEAFF.

The chain couples TRBV19 to TRBJ2-2; TRBD1 matches 9 bases. Trimming cost V 9 bases and J 5 bases; bases outside gene matches: 10. The length of the CDR3 is 15 residues. The V gene's germline CDR1 is LNHDA and CDR2 SQIVND (reference sequence). The CDR3 sequence: CASAGQGIVTGELFF. CDR3 bases: TGTGCCAGCGCGGGACAGGGTATCGTTACCGGGGAGCTGTTTTTT.

The chain recombines TRBV10-3 with TRBJ1-1; D uncertain. This CDR3 has 13 residues. The germline CDR1 and CDR2 sequences are ENHRY and SYGVKD. The V end was cut by 0 bases, the J end by 6 bases, with 8 bases between. CDR3 coding DNA: TGTGCCATCAGTGAGTCGCGGCACCCTGAAGCTTTCTTT. Protein product: CAISESRHPEAFF.

The chain has TRBV15 and TRBJ2-7; D is unresolved. Germline V gene lookup returns CDR1 LNHNV and CDR2 YYDKDF (reference sequence). CDR3 length equals 13 residues. V dropped 0 bases and J dropped 2 bases, with 5 bases sitting between them. CDR3 DNA: TGTGCCACCAGCAGAGATCTCCCCTACGAGCAGTACTTC. It codes for CATSRDLPYEQYF.

This rearrangement joins TRBV28 to TRBJ2-5; the match to TRBD1 covers 10 bases. The CDR3 is 13 residues long. J gave up 8 bases and V 6 bases, and 6 bases lay outside the gene matches. The V gene's germline CDR1 is MDHEN and CDR2 SYDVKM. CDR3 amino acids: CASRRTGGGTQYF. Here the CDR3 DNA reads TGTGCCAGCAGACGGACAGGGGGAGGCACCCAGTACTTC.

The V and J genes are TRBV5-1 and TRBJ1-2; TRBD1 agrees at 7 bases. This CDR3 comprises 14 residues. Germline V gene lookup returns CDR1 SGHRS and CDR2 YFSETQ. Trimming removed 2 bases from V and 10 bases from J; junction bases left unmatched: 11. The CDR3 nucleotides are TGCGCCAGCAGCTTCGAACCGGGACAGATGCCCTACACCTTC. Its translation: CASSFEPGQMPYTF.

This chain links TRBV30 with TRBJ1-2, with 9 nucleotides matching TRBD1. The V segment lost 2 bases and the J segment 7 bases; nucleotides outside the gene matches: 23. The CDR3 contains 19 residues. Germline assignment: CDR1 GTSNPN and CDR2 SVGIG (reference sequence). The DNA for the CDR3 is TGTGCCTGGAGTCTCGGGGGCAACAGGGGGCGCATTGGTGGTTCTGGCTACACCTTC. As protein: CAWSLGGNRGRIGGSGYTF.

This clone was picked up a small number of times. The V call is TRBV7-6, the J call TRBJ2-7; the match to TRBD2 covers 8 bases. CDR3 size: 16 residues. Losses at the gene ends were 5 bases for V and 4 bases for J; bases not matched to a gene: 13. CDR1 is SGHVS and CDR2 is FNYEAQ in the germline V gene. CDR3 protein: CASSQNTGLVVYEQYF. DNA for the CDR3: TGTGCCAGCAGCCAAAATACGGGACTAGTCGTTTACGAGCAGTACTTC.

V usage is TRBV7-2 and J usage is TRBJ2-2; 8 bases map to TRBD2. The germline V gene has CDR1 SGHTA and CDR2 FQGNSA. J gave up 5 bases and V 5 bases, and 10 bases lay outside the gene matches. This CDR3 comprises 16 residues. The chain's CDR3 is CASSQSGSRRTGELFF. For the CDR3, the DNA is TGTGCCAGCAGCCAAAGCGGGAGTAGGCGAACCGGGGAGCTGTTTTTT.

J is TRBJ2-3 and V is TRBV2, with D possibly TRBD2 on 6 matching bases. CDR1 is SNHLY and CDR2 is FYNNEI in the germline V gene. This CDR3 is 14 amino acids long. Trimming removed 1 base at V and 7 bases at J, with 12 bases between. The CDR3 reads CASSEEAGRYTQYF. The CDR3 DNA is TGTGCCAGCAGTGAAGAGGCGGGGAGGTATACGCAGTATTTT.

This clone was seen more than once but under ten times. The chain is built from TRBV9 and TRBJ2-3; D unclear. CDR1 and CDR2 (germline): SGDLS, YYNGEE. This CDR3 region has 12 residues. The V gene lost 0 bases and the J gene lost 4 bases, with 3 bases spanning the gap. This CDR3 reads CASSVAADTQYF. In nucleotides, the CDR3 is TGTGCCAGCAGCGTAGCGGCAGATACGCAGTATTTT.

The chain has TRBV18 and TRBJ2-6, with D uncertain. In germline, CDR1 is KGHSH, CDR2 LQKENI. Trimming shortened V by 0 bases and J by 3 bases, and 12 bases separated the two germline ends. The CDR3 loop spans 17 amino acids. The CDR3 reads CASSPPNAQSGANVLTF. The CDR3 DNA follows: TGTGCCAGCTCACCACCGAACGCACAAAGTGGGGCCAACGTCCTGACTTTC. The full variable domain, with the rest looked up from reference TRBV18 and TRBJ2-6, is NAGVMQNPRHLVRRRGQEARLRCSPMKGHSHVYWYRQLPEEGLKFMVYLQKENIIDESGMPKERFSAEFPKEGPSILRIQQVVRGDSAAYFCASSPPNAQSGANVLTFGAGSRLTVL.

The chain has TRBV25-1 and TRBJ2-1, with 7 positions matching TRBD2. The CDR3 is 14 residues long. V lost 6 bases and J lost 6; bases outside the gene matches: 8. From germline, CDR1 is MGHDK and CDR2 SYGVNS. The CDR3 bases are TGTGCCAGCAGACTTGCGGGAGCACTCAATGAGCAGTTCTTC. Translating it yields CASRLAGALNEQFF.

The J gene is TRBJ2-1, the V gene TRBV7-9, with 7 bases matching TRBD2. The germline CDR1 and CDR2 sequences are SEHNR and FQNEAQ (reference sequence). V lost 0 bases and J lost 8; bases outside the gene matches: 10. CDR3 length: 16 residues. The CDR3: CASSLARGRALDEQFF. The CDR3 coding sequence is TGTGCCAGCAGCTTAGCAAGAGGGAGGGCCTTGGATGAGCAGTTCTTC.

V usage is TRBV18 and J usage is TRBJ1-5; unclear D gene. Trimming pared 6 bases from V and 0 bases from J, leaving 12 bases between. This CDR3 is 15 amino acids long. Germline-derived CDR1 and CDR2 are KGHSH and LQKENI. Written as DNA, the CDR3 is TGTGCCAGCTCCCGCGGCAGCCATAGCAATCAGCCCCAGCATTTT. Translating it yields CASSRGSHSNQPQHF.

CDR3 nucleotide sequence: TGTGCCAGCAGCCACCTGGGACAGGGGGCGAGGGACACTGAAGCTTTCTTT. Protein product: CASSHLGQGARDTEAFF. This chain uses TRBV14 with TRBJ1-1, with 12 bases fitting TRBD1. Germline V lookup: CDR1 SGHDN, CDR2 FVKESK. Trimming took 3 bases from V and 3 from J; bases not matched to a gene: 8. The CDR3 spans 17 residues.

The CDR3 DNA reads as TGCGCCAGCAGCTTGTTAGCGGGACGGTCGGTTGAGCAGTTCTTC. It is translated as CASSLLAGRSVEQFF. The V and J genes are TRBV5-1 and TRBJ2-1; 8 bases line up with TRBD2. Looked up from germline, CDR1 is SGHRS and CDR2 is YFSETQ. V trimming: 1 base; J trimming: 9 bases; junction bases outside the gene matches: 9. This CDR3 is 15 amino acids long.